These 6 T cell receptor beta chains originate from one sample sequenced in a study of cytomegalovirus exposure and HLA in healthy donors (dated by TCRdb to about 2017). Library construction relied on the immunoSEQ multiplex PCR assay. A mixture of 60 forward primers for TCR Vbeta segments and 13 reverse primers for TCR Jbeta segments was used in the multiplex PCR. TCRdb's version of the immuneACCESS table is confined to in-frame rearrangements and falls short of the full clone set. An unresolved V gene accounts for under half of the shortfall where checked; the remainder is of unknown origin. The sample contains about 130,000 clones, approximately 82% of them found a single time. 2.7% of the sample is held by the ten biggest clonotypes. Input material: PBMCs. All receptors come from a man aged 45 to 65 in good health and CMV-seronegative.

V gene TRBV27 combines with J gene TRBJ2-1; 8 positions agree with TRBD2. After removal of 8 bases from V and 0 bases from J, the junction contained 9 bases not matched to a gene. The V gene's germline CDR1 is MNHEY and CDR2 SMNVEV (reference sequence). This CDR3 comprises 16 residues. The CDR3 DNA reads as TGTGCCAGCGGAAAAAGCGGGGGCCTCTCCTACAATGAGCAGTTCTTC. Translation: CASGKSGGLSYNEQFF.

V is TRBV2 and J is TRBJ2-2; 8 bases are a match to TRBD1. The CDR3 extends over 15 amino acids. Unmatched junction bases numbered 9, after V lost 8 bases and J lost 4 bases. The germline V gene has CDR1 SNHLY and CDR2 FYNNEI. The CDR3 DNA reads as TGTGCCAGCGGGGGTGGGACAGGAGCCACCGGGGAGCTGTTTTTT. Amino acids: CASGGGTGATGELFF. Variable domain in full (rest from reference TRBV2 and TRBJ2-2): EPEVTQTPSHQVTQMGQEVILRCVPISNHLYFYWYRQILGQKVEFLVSFYNNEISEKSEIFDDQFSVERPDGSNFTLKIRSTKLEDSAMYFCASGGGTGATGELFFGEGSRLTVL.

The chain couples TRBV11-3 to TRBJ2-1; 9 bases are a match to TRBD2. J was trimmed by 9 bases and V by 4 bases; bases with no gene match: 10. This CDR3 region has 15 residues. The germline V gene has CDR1 SGHNT and CDR2 YENEEA. In DNA form, the CDR3 reads TGTGCCAGCAGCTCTCAGGGCGGGGGGGACACTGAGCAGTTCTTC. Protein product: CASSSQGGGDTEQFF.

V is TRBV9 and J is TRBJ1-1; TRBD1 is a possible D gene (5 bases). The CDR3 runs 15 residues. The V end was cut by 3 bases, the J end by 2 bases, with 14 bases between. From germline, CDR1 is SGDLS and CDR2 YYNGEE. This CDR3 reads CASSGGGEANTEAFF. CDR3 bases: TGTGCCAGCAGCGGGGGAGGGGAGGCTAACACTGAAGCTTTCTTT.

A single count supports this clone. The V and J genes are TRBV27 and TRBJ2-2; no definite D call. Between the trimmed V and J ends, which lost 2 bases and 3 bases, there was a span of 4 bases. Germline-derived CDR1 and CDR2 are MNHEY and SMNVEV (reference sequence). The CDR3 runs 13 residues. The CDR3: CASSLIYTGELFF. In DNA form, the CDR3 reads TGTGCCAGCAGTTTAATATACACCGGGGAGCTGTTTTTT.

This clone was found once. The rearrangement links TRBV15 to TRBJ2-3, with TRBD2 matching over 8 bases. Germline CDR1 reads LNHNV; CDR2 reads YYDKDF (reference sequence). The ends lost 4 bases at V and 2 bases at J; junction bases unmatched: 8. CDR3 length: 16 amino acids. The CDR3 region is CATSKSSGMYTDTQYF. CDR3 DNA sequence: TGTGCCACCAGCAAGAGTAGCGGGATGTACACAGATACGCAGTATTTT.